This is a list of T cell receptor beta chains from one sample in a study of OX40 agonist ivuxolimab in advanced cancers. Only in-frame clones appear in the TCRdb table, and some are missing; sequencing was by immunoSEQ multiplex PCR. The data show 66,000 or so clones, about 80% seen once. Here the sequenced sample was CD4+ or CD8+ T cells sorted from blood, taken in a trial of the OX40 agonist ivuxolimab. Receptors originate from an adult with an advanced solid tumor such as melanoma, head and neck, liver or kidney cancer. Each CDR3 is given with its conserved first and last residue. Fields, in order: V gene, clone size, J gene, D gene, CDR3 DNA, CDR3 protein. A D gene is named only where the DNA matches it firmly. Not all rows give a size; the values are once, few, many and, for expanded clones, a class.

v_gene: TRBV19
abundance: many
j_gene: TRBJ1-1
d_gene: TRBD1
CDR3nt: TGTGCCAGTAGTCATCAGGGGGCTGTGGCTTTCTTT
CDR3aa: CASSHQGAVAFF

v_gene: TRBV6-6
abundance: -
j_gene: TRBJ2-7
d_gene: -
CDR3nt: TGTGCCAGCACCTCGGGGCCGGCCTACGAGCAGTACTTC
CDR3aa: CASTSGPAYEQYF

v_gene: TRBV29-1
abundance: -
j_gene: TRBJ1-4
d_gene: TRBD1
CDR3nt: TGCAGCGCGTGGACAGGGCTTTATGAAAAACTGTTTTTT
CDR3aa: CSAWTGLYEKLFF

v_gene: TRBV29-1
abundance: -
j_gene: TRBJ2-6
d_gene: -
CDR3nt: TGCAGCGTCCCCCAGGATTACTCTGGGGCCAACGTCCTGACTTTC
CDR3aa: CSVPQDYSGANVLTF

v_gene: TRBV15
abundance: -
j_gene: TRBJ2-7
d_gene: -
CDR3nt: TGTGCCACCAGCAGCCCTGACGGAAACTACGAGCAGTACTTC
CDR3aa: CATSSPDGNYEQYF

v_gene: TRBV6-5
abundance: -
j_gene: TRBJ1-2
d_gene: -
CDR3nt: TGTGCCACCAGCCCAGGGACTAACTATGGCTACACCTTC
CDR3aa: CATSPGTNYGYTF

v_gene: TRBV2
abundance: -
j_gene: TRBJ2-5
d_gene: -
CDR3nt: TGTGCCAGCTTACGGGGATACCAAGAGACCCAGTACTTC
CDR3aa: CASLRGYQETQYF

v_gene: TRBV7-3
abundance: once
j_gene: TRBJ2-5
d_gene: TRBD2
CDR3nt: TGTGCCAGCAGCCCAAGCGGGGCCCAAGAGACCCAGTACTTC
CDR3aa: CASSPSGAQETQYF

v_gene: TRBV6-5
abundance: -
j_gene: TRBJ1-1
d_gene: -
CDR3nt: TGTGCCAGCAGAACTCAGGGAAACGGGGACACTGAAGCTTTCTTT
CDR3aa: CASRTQGNGDTEAFF

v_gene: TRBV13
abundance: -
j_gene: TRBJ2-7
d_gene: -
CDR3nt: TGTGCCAGCAGCTTAGGCGGGCGGGGTTCGGCCTACGAGCAGTACTTC
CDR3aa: CASSLGGRGSAYEQYF